This TCR beta chain is drawn from a study of OX40 agonist ivuxolimab in advanced cancers. The CDR3 has 15 amino acids. Between the trimmed V and J ends, which lost 7 bases and 2 bases, there was a span of 15 bases. From germline, CDR1 is LNHDA and CDR2 SQIVND (reference sequence). Assay: immunoSEQ multiplex PCR; the TCRdb copy retains only in-frame clones and omits some. Of about 45,000 clones listed, about four fifths are singletons. This specimen consisted of CD4+ or CD8+ T cells sorted from blood, obtained in a trial of the OX40 agonist ivuxolimab. The chain employs TRBV19 and TRBJ1-3; D remains ambiguous. The sequence was obtained from an adult with an advanced solid tumor such as melanoma, head and neck, liver or kidney cancer. CDR3: CASTLTQKAGNTIYF. The CDR3 nucleotides read TGTGCCAGTACCTTGACACAGAAGGCTGGAAACACCATATATTTT. The full variable domain, rest sourced from reference TRBV19 and TRBJ1-3, is DGGITQSPKYLFRKEGQNVTLSCEQNLNHDAMYWYRQDPGQGLRLIYYSQIVNDFQKGDIAEGYSVSREKKESFPLTVTSAQKNPTAFYLCASTLTQKAGNTIYFGEGSWLTVV.